Only a few counts were recorded for the clone carrying this TCR beta chain. Its antigen is undetermined. 5'RACE primed from the constant segment yielded TCR alpha and TCR beta cDNA libraries bearing sample barcodes and UMIs. One entry per CDR3 protein results from TCRdb running MiXCR on the 5' RACE reads. The sample lists a few hundred thousand distinct CDR3 sequences; approximately 25% were seen once. The ends were cut back, 3 bases at V and 1 base at J, with 9 bases in the middle. CDR1 DFQATT and CDR2 SNEGSKA come from the germline V gene (reference sequence). The CDR3 covers 13 residues. This sample is drawn from a study of T-cell memory formation after mild COVID-19. Regarding the study as a whole: Clones shrinking from day 15 to 85 showed even CD4/CD8 mixes; later expanders tilted CD4+. Contracting CD4+ clones were located mainly in CM and EM, and CD8+ clones in EMRA.

This rearrangement joins TRBV20-1 to TRBJ1-1; D not certain. The material sequenced was PBMCs or a T cell subset sorted from them (not recorded which). The origin of this receptor is an adult woman who had mild COVID-19 (a few samples of this study predate the infection). Cell type and time point are not known. Here the CDR3 DNA reads TGCAGTGCTAGGATTACAGCGAACACTGAAGCTTTCTTT. Protein: CSARITANTEAFF.